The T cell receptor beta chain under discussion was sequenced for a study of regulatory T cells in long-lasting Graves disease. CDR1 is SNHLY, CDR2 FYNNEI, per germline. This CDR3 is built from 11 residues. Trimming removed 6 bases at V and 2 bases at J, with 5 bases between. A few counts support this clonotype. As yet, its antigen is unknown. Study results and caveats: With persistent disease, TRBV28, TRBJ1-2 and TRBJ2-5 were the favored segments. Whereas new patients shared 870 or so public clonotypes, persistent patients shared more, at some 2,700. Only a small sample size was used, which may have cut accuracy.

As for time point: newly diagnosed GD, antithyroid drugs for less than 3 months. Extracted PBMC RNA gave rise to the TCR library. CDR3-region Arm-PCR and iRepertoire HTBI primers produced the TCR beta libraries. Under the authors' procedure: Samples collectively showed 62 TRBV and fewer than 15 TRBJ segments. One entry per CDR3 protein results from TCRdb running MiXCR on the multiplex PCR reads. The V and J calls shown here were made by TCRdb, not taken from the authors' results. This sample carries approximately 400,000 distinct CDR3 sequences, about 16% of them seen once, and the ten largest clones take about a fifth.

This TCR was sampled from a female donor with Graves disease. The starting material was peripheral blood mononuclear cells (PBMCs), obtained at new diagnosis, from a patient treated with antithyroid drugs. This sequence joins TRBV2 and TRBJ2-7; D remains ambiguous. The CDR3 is CASRTTYEQYF. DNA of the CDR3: TGTGCCAGCAGAACAACCTACGAGCAGTACTTC.